This T cell receptor beta chain was retrieved from a study of TIL therapy for anti-PD-1-resistant metastatic lung cancer. Study-level information: Half of patients were current or former smokers. Study-level findings and limits: Patients were highly selected, enriched for treatment-naive, never-smoker and oncogene-addicted cases.

Sequencing used immunoSEQ v3. Data came from immunoSEQ multiplex PCR; TCRdb stores just in-frame clones and leaves some out. Of tens of thousands of clones in the sample, 80% to 90% were seen once. The CDR3 loop spans 13 amino acids. In germline, CDR1 is LGHDT, CDR2 YNNKEL (reference sequence). Trimming pared 4 bases from V and 5 bases from J, leaving 11 bases between. Time point indicated: pre-treatment sample, taken before nivolumab and TIL therapy. Stage 4 NSCLC adults joined between late 2017 and 2020. On this clone itself: Antigen: not known.

The specimen was blood, collected at baseline. This receptor was obtained from a person aged 25 to 80 with non-small cell lung cancer. The chain carries TRBV3-1 (or the pseudogene TRBV3-2) and TRBJ1-2; D ambiguous. CDR3 sequence (DNA): TGTGCCAGCAGCCCCGGGTTGGAGTATGGCTACACCTTC. Translated, it gives CASSPGLEYGYTF.